The 18 T cell receptor beta chains reported below all come from one sample, sequenced in a study of radiotherapy plus CTLA-4 blockade in lung cancer. Clones were read by immunoSEQ multiplex PCR, and TCRdb kept only the in-frame ones, dropping some. The data show 81,000 or so clones, 85% to 90% seen once. The material sequenced was peripheral blood, taken from a patient treated with radiotherapy plus ipilimumab. Receptors were obtained from a human donor with non-small cell lung cancer who had stable disease on radiotherapy plus ipilimumab.

Here the CDR3 reads CASSLTVDSYNEQFF. The CDR3 region has the DNA TGCGCCAGCAGCTTGACTGTAGACTCCTACAATGAGCAGTTCTTC. This sequence joins TRBV5-1 and TRBJ2-1; D is unresolved. The CDR3 runs 15 residues. Germline CDR1 is SGHRS and CDR2 is YFSETQ. The germline V and J ends were trimmed by 1 base and 0 bases, with 8 bases remaining between them. The complete variable domain, with remaining parts taken from reference TRBV5-1 and TRBJ2-1, reads KAGVTQTPRYLIKTRGQQVTLSCSPISGHRSVSWYQQTPGQGLQFLFEYFSETQRNKGNFPGRFSGRQFSNSRSEMNVSTLELGDSALYLCASSLTVDSYNEQFFGPGTRLTVL.

V usage is TRBV29-1 and J usage is TRBJ1-1, with D possibly being TRBD1 (6 bases). CDR1 is SQVTM, CDR2 ANQGSEA, per germline. V lost 7 bases and J lost 1, with 10 bases in between. The CDR3 spans 12 residues. The CDR3 loop is CSGRTANTEAFF. CDR3 nucleotide sequence: TGCAGCGGCAGGACAGCGAACACTGAAGCTTTCTTT.

V usage is TRBV18 and J usage is TRBJ2-7; 7 positions agree with TRBD1. The CDR3 contains 15 residues. The V and J ends lost 4 bases and 0 bases, in that order; junction bases with no gene match: 6. Germline V gives CDR1 KGHSH, CDR2 LQKENI. CDR3 DNA: TGTGCCAGCTCACTCCGGGACAGAGGCTCCTACGAGCAGTACTTC. Its protein product is CASSLRDRGSYEQYF.

The J gene is TRBJ1-5, the V gene TRBV29-1; 9 bases line up with TRBD1. After removal of 6 bases from V and 1 base from J, the junction contained 16 bases not matched to a gene. CDR3 length: 18 amino acids. Germline V lookup: CDR1 SQVTM, CDR2 ANQGSEA. CDR3 bases: TGCAGCGTCATCACAATAACAGGGGGCGGCGGAAGCAATCAGCCCCAGCATTTT. This gives the protein CSVITITGGGGSNQPQHF.

This sequence joins TRBV27 and TRBJ2-2; D remains ambiguous. Deletions cut 3 bases from V and 4 bases from J, with 3 bases between. Looked up from germline, CDR1 is MNHEY and CDR2 is SMNVEV (reference sequence). CDR3 size: 12 residues. CDR3 in DNA: TGTGCCAGCAGTTTGTTCACCGGGGAGCTGTTTTTT. It translates to CASSLFTGELFF.

The CDR3 spells CSAGGGNQPQHF. CDR3 sequence (DNA): TGCAGCGCGGGGGGGGGCAATCAGCCCCAGCATTTT. The chain joins TRBV29-1 to TRBJ1-5; perhaps TRBD1 as D (5 bases). Trimming took 7 bases from V and 2 from J, leaving 9 bases between them. This CDR3 spans 12 amino acids. Germline V lookup: CDR1 SQVTM, CDR2 ANQGSEA. The variable domain in full, completed from reference TRBV29-1 and TRBJ1-5, reads SAVISQKPSRDICQRGTSLTIQCQVDSQVTMMFWYRQQPGQSLTLIATANQGSEATYESGFVIDKFPISRPNLTFSTLTVSNMSPEDSSIYLCSAGGGNQPQHFGDGTRLSIL.

This clone came up once. The CDR3 DNA sequence: TGTGCCAGCAGCTTAGGTGGACAGTTTTCAGGAGCTTTCTTT. It translates to CASSLGGQFSGAFF. The rearrangement uses TRBV7-2 and TRBJ1-1; TRBD1 is a possible D gene (6 bases). CDR1 SGHTA and CDR2 FQGNSA come from the germline V gene. The CDR3 sequence is 14 residues long. Trimming shortened V by 1 base and J by 10 bases, and 16 bases separated the two germline ends.

The genes are TRBV5-4 and TRBJ2-1, with TRBD2 identical over 10 bases. V dropped 9 bases and J dropped 7; count of bases not matched to a gene: 13. The length of the CDR3 is 15 residues. The germline V gene encodes CDR1 SGHNT and CDR2 YYREEE (reference sequence). CDR3 sequence reads: CATPGLAGVTNEQFF. The CDR3 region has the DNA TGTGCCACCCCCGGGCTAGCGGGAGTTACGAATGAGCAGTTCTTC.

The gene calls are TRBV2 and TRBJ2-3, with D unclear. Trimming took off 6 bases at V and 1 base at J, with 8 bases between the two ends. Germline V gene sequence: CDR1 SNHLY, CDR2 FYNNEI. This CDR3 has 13 residues. The DNA of the CDR3 is TGTGCCAGCAGGCCAGACGGCACAGATACGCAGTATTTT. As protein: CASRPDGTDTQYF.

This clone was observed a handful of times. V gene TRBV19 combines with J gene TRBJ2-7; D might be TRBD1 or TRBD2, each matching 5 bases. The germline gives CDR1 LNHDA, CDR2 SQIVND (reference sequence). V lost 4 bases, J lost 1 base, and 11 bases lay in between. The CDR3 is made up of 14 amino acids. The chain's CDR3 is CASSSLGDSYEQYF. CDR3 DNA sequence: TGTGCCAGTAGTAGTTTGGGGGATTCCTACGAGCAGTACTTC.

This chain joins TRBV9 and TRBJ2-7; the D is unclear. This CDR3 spans 14 amino acids. V dropped 0 bases and J dropped 7 bases, with 14 bases sitting between them. The germline CDR1 and CDR2 sequences are SGDLS and YYNGEE. CDR3 DNA sequence: TGTGCCAGCAGCGTAGGGACCCTCAGTCCAGAGCAGTACTTC. Protein sequence: CASSVGTLSPEQYF.

V and J are TRBV7-3 and TRBJ2-7; D gene ambiguous. The CDR3 length is 13 residues. V lost 0 bases and J lost 3, with 6 bases in between. CDR1 is SGHTA, CDR2 FQGTGA, per germline. This CDR3 reads CASSLTNSYEQYF. CDR3 DNA: TGTGCCAGCAGCTTAACGAACAGCTACGAGCAGTACTTC.

The chain joins TRBV5-4 to TRBJ2-3; D ambiguous. Trimming took 1 base from V and 0 from J, leaving 3 bases between them. Germline-derived CDR1 and CDR2 are SGHNT and YYREEE (reference sequence). This CDR3 has 13 residues. The CDR3 DNA sequence: TGTGCCAGCAGCTTGTGGAGCACAGATACGCAGTATTTT. Protein sequence: CASSLWSTDTQYF.

The CDR3 here is CASSIPRGNQETQYF. The CDR3 region has the DNA TGTGCCAGTAGTATCCCCAGGGGGAATCAAGAGACCCAGTACTTC. The chain combines TRBV19 with TRBJ2-5, with 7 bases fitting TRBD1. Germline CDR1 is LNHDA and CDR2 is SQIVND (reference sequence). The junction had 6 bases not matched to a gene; V was cut back by 3 bases and J by 2 bases. There are 15 residues in the CDR3. Full variable domain (rest looked up from reference TRBV19 and TRBJ2-5): DGGITQSPKYLFRKEGQNVTLSCEQNLNHDAMYWYRQDPGQGLRLIYYSQIVNDFQKGDIAEGYSVSREKKESFPLTVTSAQKNPTAFYLCASSIPRGNQETQYFGPGTRLLVL.

The V gene is TRBV11-2, the J gene TRBJ2-7; 9 bases line up with TRBD1. The germline V gene has CDR1 SGHAT and CDR2 FQNNGV. CDR3 size: 14 residues. V was pared by 4 bases and J by 6 bases, with 7 bases of the junction left unmatched. The CDR3 spells CASSSWTGEAEQYF. The CDR3 region has the DNA TGTGCCAGCAGCTCCTGGACAGGGGAGGCCGAGCAGTACTTC. Variable domain in full (rest from reference TRBV11-2 and TRBJ2-7): EAGVAQSPRYKIIEKRQSVAFWCNPISGHATLYWYQQILGQGPKLLIQFQNNGVVDDSQLPKDRFSAERLKGVDSTLKIQPAKLEDSAVYLCASSSWTGEAEQYFGPGTRLTVT.

This clone was recorded a few times. CDR3 DNA: TGTGCCAGCAGTTTATATCCGTCGCCGAACACTGAAGCTTTCTTT. It encodes CASSLYPSPNTEAFF. The chain recombines TRBV27 with TRBJ1-1; the D is unclear. The germline gives CDR1 MNHEY, CDR2 SMNVEV (reference sequence). Trimming pared 1 base from V and 1 base from J, leaving 10 bases between. This CDR3 comprises 15 residues.

The gene calls are TRBV11-3 and TRBJ2-2; D is undetermined. Germline values: CDR1 SGHNT, CDR2 YENEEA. The CDR3 length is 14 residues. V was clipped by 5 bases and J by 2 bases, with 9 bases between them. CDR3 loop: CASSPTLNTGELFF. The CDR3 DNA sequence: TGTGCCAGCAGCCCCACCCTTAACACCGGGGAGCTGTTTTTT.

This sequence joins TRBV5-4 and TRBJ2-1; tentatively, D is TRBD2 (6 bases). Germline lookup yields CDR1 SGHNT and CDR2 YYREEE (reference sequence). The CDR3 loop spans 13 amino acids. The V gene lost 3 bases and the J gene lost 8 bases, with 12 bases spanning the gap. DNA of the CDR3: TGTGCCAGCAGCTCTAATATAGCGGATGAGCAGTTCTTC. Protein product: CASSSNIADEQFF.